This T cell receptor (beta chain) was documented in a study of early T cells in non-severe SARS-CoV-2 infection. This clonotype was detected ten times or more. V lost 6 bases and J lost 5, with 9 bases in between. This CDR3 is built from 12 residues. Looked up from germline, CDR1 is ENHRY and CDR2 is SYGVKD. TCRdb used MiXCR to reprocess the 5' RACE reads, holding one entry per CDR3 protein. The table has about 67,000 distinct CDR3 sequences, 11% seen once. The material sequenced was whole blood. This receptor was identified in an adult who was a healthcare worker with PCR-confirmed SARS-CoV-2 infection or an uninfected control (not recorded which). V and J are TRBV10-3 and TRBJ2-3; D unresolved. CDR3 sequence reads: CAISRSQDTQYF. Written as DNA, the CDR3 is TGTGCCATCAGCCGTAGCCAAGATACGCAGTATTTT.